Listed here are 25 T cell receptor beta chains from one sample, sequenced in a study of vaccination and CD4 T cells after COVID-19. CD4+ T cells that had been cultured provided DNA sequenced with the Oncomine TCR Beta short-read assay. TCRdb redid the calling of the PCR reads with MiXCR, one entry per CDR3 protein. The sample carries over 15,000 distinct CDR3 sequences, roughly 50% recorded once. Noted treatment: approximately nine-day PBMC culture with coronavirus spike peptide pools or control peptides (ViraFEST assay). These TCRs are of unknown antigen specificity. Sequences were obtained from CD4+ T cells from blood, cultured in vitro. Every receptor here comes from a human donor who had recovered from COVID-19.

The chain joins TRBV7-2 to TRBJ2-7; D may be TRBD2 (6 bases). Looked up from germline, CDR1 is SGHTA and CDR2 is FQGNSA. The V end lost 5 bases, the J end lost 2 bases, and 13 bases lay between the germline ends. The CDR3 extends over 14 amino acids. The CDR3 reads CASSRLGRTYEQYF. DNA for the CDR3: TGTGCCAGCAGCCGACTAGGCAGGACCTACGAGCAGTACTTC. Using reference TRBV7-2 and TRBJ2-7 for the parts outside the CDR3, the full variable domain is GAGVSQSPSNKVTEKGKDVELRCDPISGHTALYWYRQSLGQGLEFLIYFQGNSAPDKSGLPSDRFSAERTGGSVSTLTIQRTQQEDSAVYLCASSRLGRTYEQYFGPGTRLTVT.

This chain connects TRBV7-3 to TRBJ1-6; 10 bases agree with TRBD1. The CDR3 consists of 15 residues. CDR1 and CDR2 (germline): SGHTA, FQGTGA. The V segment lost 6 bases and the J segment 7 bases; nucleotides outside the gene matches: 6. The CDR3 DNA reads as TGTGCCAGCAGTTCGACAGGGGGCTCCAATTCACCCCTCCACTTT. Protein sequence: CASSSTGGSNSPLHF.

This chain uses TRBV19 with TRBJ1-2, with 10 positions matching TRBD1. The ends lost 5 bases at V and 6 bases at J; junction bases unmatched: 6. This CDR3 region has 14 residues. Germline assignment: CDR1 LNHDA and CDR2 SQIVND (reference sequence). The CDR3 region has the DNA TGTGCCAGTAGTCCGAAGGGACAGGGGAATGGCTACACCTTC. Translating it yields CASSPKGQGNGYTF.

The V call is TRBV15, the J call TRBJ1-5; possibly TRBD1 for D (5 bases). This CDR3 has 15 amino acids. Germline-derived CDR1 and CDR2 are LNHNV and YYDKDF (reference sequence). V was pared by 0 bases and J by 5 bases, with 11 bases between. The CDR3 DNA reads TGTGCCACCAGCAGAGATCGGCAGGGATATCAGCCCCAGCATTTT. This encodes CATSRDRQGYQPQHF.

V usage is TRBV9 and J usage is TRBJ1-6, with 7 bases fitting TRBD1. Looked up from germline, CDR1 is SGDLS and CDR2 is YYNGEE. The junction had 4 bases not matched to a gene; V was cut back by 2 bases and J by 5 bases. This CDR3 contains 15 residues. CDR3 sequence: CASSVTGADNSPLHF. In DNA, the CDR3 is TGTGCCAGCAGCGTTACAGGGGCCGATAATTCACCCCTCCACTTT.

Concerning this clonotype: One end of the junction varies from germline; a read error may be responsible. V gene TRBV24-1 combines with J gene TRBJ2-7; D uncertain. This CDR3 has 15 amino acids. From germline, CDR1 is KGHDR and CDR2 SFDVKD. CDR3 nucleotide sequence: TGTGCCACCGGTGATTTGTGTCCCAAGGCCCACGAGCAGTACTTC. Amino acids: CATGDLCPKAHEQYF.

The CDR3 coding sequence is TGTGCCAGCAGCGAATTCGAGGGGCCAGGGAATCAGCCCCAGCATTTT. Its protein is CASSEFEGPGNQPQHF. The rearrangement uses TRBV7-2 and TRBJ1-5, with D possibly being TRBD1 (5 bases). The CDR3 length is 16 residues. The germline V and J ends were trimmed by 5 bases and 4 bases, with 18 bases remaining between them. Per germline, CDR1 SGHTA and CDR2 FQGNSA.

The chain recombines TRBV27 with TRBJ2-2; 8 bases map to TRBD2. J was trimmed by 4 bases and V by 1 base; bases with no gene match: 2. Germline V CDR1 and CDR2: MNHEY, SMNVEV (reference sequence). This CDR3 is built from 15 residues. The CDR3 loop is CASSLWRGATGELFF. The CDR3 DNA reads TGTGCCAGCAGTTTATGGCGGGGGGCCACCGGGGAGCTGTTTTTT.

This clonotype has a handful of counts. The rearrangement links TRBV19 to TRBJ1-1; D is unclear. The V end lost 7 bases, the J end lost 4 bases, and 19 bases lay between the germline ends. The CDR3 length is 15 residues. Germline V gene data show CDR1 as LNHDA and CDR2 as SQIVND (reference sequence). CDR3 residues: CASKEEPGLFTEAFF. The CDR3 DNA follows: TGTGCCAGTAAGGAGGAACCTGGTCTCTTCACTGAAGCTTTCTTT.

This clonotype was found a few times. The genes are TRBV6-2 or TRBV6-3 and TRBJ1-5; maybe TRBD1 (5 bases). Germline V gene lookup returns CDR1 MNHEY and CDR2 SVGEGT. This CDR3 has 13 residues. The ends were cut back, 8 bases at V and 3 bases at J, with 11 bases in the middle. CDR3 sequence: CASGRGSNQPQHF. The CDR3 coding sequence is TGTGCCAGCGGGCGGGGCTCCAATCAGCCCCAGCATTTT.

The chain is built from TRBV20-1 and TRBJ2-5; TRBD2 matches at 13 bases. V lost 5 bases to trimming and J lost 1 base; unmatched junction nucleotides: 10. The CDR3 spans 17 residues. Germline lookup yields CDR1 DFQATT and CDR2 SNEGSKA (reference sequence). This chain's CDR3 is CSADGELAGGVQETQYF. In DNA, the CDR3 is TGCAGTGCTGACGGTGAACTAGCGGGGGGGGTCCAAGAGACCCAGTACTTC.

The V gene is TRBV10-3, the J gene TRBJ2-3; 9 bases agree with TRBD2. CDR1 is ENHRY, CDR2 SYGVKD, per germline. The CDR3 has 13 amino acids. With 11 bases clipped from V and 0 bases from J, the junction kept 3 bases outside the gene matches. CDR3 sequence: CAVAGASTDTQYF. CDR3 nucleotide sequence: TGTGCCGTAGCGGGGGCTAGCACAGATACGCAGTATTTT.

This rearrangement joins TRBV11-3 to TRBJ1-6; D is unresolved. V was trimmed by 3 bases and J by 0 bases, leaving 3 bases between them. Germline CDR1 and CDR2: SGHNT and YENEEA. This CDR3 is 14 amino acids long. The CDR3 loop is CASSFGSYNSPLHF. In DNA, the CDR3 is TGTGCCAGCAGCTTTGGCTCCTATAATTCACCCCTCCACTTT.

In DNA, the CDR3 is TGCAGTGCTAGAGTTTACCTATTAACGGGACAAACTAGGCCTCACGCGAACTATGGCTACACCTTC. Protein: CSARVYLLTGQTRPHANYGYTF. This chain joins TRBV20-1 and TRBJ1-2; weak D call: TRBD1 (6 bases). CDR3 length equals 22 residues. V was trimmed by 1 base and J by 2 bases, leaving 35 bases between them. The germline V gene encodes CDR1 DFQATT and CDR2 SNEGSKA (reference sequence).

The rearrangement joins TRBV19 to TRBJ1-1; TRBD1 matches 12 bases. The CDR3 has 19 amino acids. The ends lost 5 bases at V and 5 bases at J; junction bases unmatched: 18. The germline V gene has CDR1 LNHDA and CDR2 SQIVND (reference sequence). CDR3 in DNA: TGTGCCAGTAGTCAGGGACAGGGGGCTGGTGGGTCTGGAAAGACTGAAGCTTTCTTT. Translation: CASSQGQGAGGSGKTEAFF.

In this sample, this clonotype turned up a few times. This chain connects TRBV5-1 to TRBJ1-2, with TRBD1 as a possible D gene (5 bases). In germline, CDR1 is SGHRS, CDR2 YFSETQ. V lost 0 bases and J 4 bases, leaving 13 bases between the germline ends. The CDR3 spans 15 residues. The CDR3 loop is CASSLGGDRSYGYTF. In DNA, the CDR3 is TGCGCCAGCAGCTTGGGGGGCGACAGAAGCTATGGCTACACCTTC.

This clonotype was recorded a few times. This CDR3 reads CASSLAASGGLGQYF. Written as DNA, the CDR3 is TGTGCCAGCAGCTTAGCTGCTAGCGGGGGCCTGGGGCAGTACTTC. The chain recombines TRBV7-2 with TRBJ2-7; TRBD2 aligns across 10 bases. Germline CDR1 SGHTA, CDR2 FQGNSA. J lost 9 bases, V lost 0 bases, and 8 bases had no gene match. The CDR3 runs 15 residues.

This clonotype was observed a few times. V and J are TRBV6-1 and TRBJ1-5; possibly TRBD1 for D (5 bases). CDR3 length equals 15 residues. Germline V lookup: CDR1 MNHNS, CDR2 SASEGT. Trimming stripped 6 bases from V and 5 bases from J, with 17 bases between. The CDR3 DNA reads TGTGCCAGCAGACTTTTAGGGGCTGCAGATCAGCCCCAGCATTTT. Translation gives CASRLLGAADQPQHF.

This chain uses TRBV20-1 with TRBJ2-7; 7 nucleotides agree with TRBD2. The CDR3 has 17 amino acids. Germline V gives CDR1 DFQATT, CDR2 SNEGSKA (reference sequence). Trimming took 1 base from V and 2 from J; bases not matched to a gene: 14. This chain's CDR3 is CSARAPASGGTTYEQYF. Written as DNA, the CDR3 is TGCAGTGCTAGAGCTCCCGCGTCCGGGGGGACCACCTACGAGCAGTACTTC.

Only one count was recorded for this clonotype. The chain couples TRBV11-2 to TRBJ2-1; no clear D. Between the trimmed V and J ends, which lost 2 bases and 2 bases, there was a span of 7 bases. Germline values: CDR1 SGHAT, CDR2 FQNNGV. This CDR3 contains 14 residues. CDR3 region: CASSLTNTYNEQFF. The CDR3 region has the DNA TGTGCCAGCAGCTTAACAAATACCTACAATGAGCAGTTCTTC.

The chain links TRBV7-2 to TRBJ1-2; D not certain. Germline V CDR1 and CDR2: SGHTA, FQGNSA. CDR3 length: 13 amino acids. Between the trimmed V and J ends, which lost 1 base and 4 bases, there was a span of 7 bases. CDR3 DNA sequence: TGTGCCAGCAGCTTAGAAAAGGTCTATGGCTACACCTTC. It yields the protein CASSLEKVYGYTF.

The chain carries TRBV10-2 and TRBJ1-5, with D possibly being TRBD1 (6 bases). The V and J ends lost 6 bases and 9 bases respectively, with 18 bases between them. Per germline, CDR1 WSHSY and CDR2 SAAADI. The length of the CDR3 is 14 residues. DNA for the CDR3: TGCGCCAGCAGCGTCAGTGGGGGGCGGGGGCCCCAGCATTTT. Protein: CASSVSGGRGPQHF.

This clonotype was found once. V usage is TRBV29-1 and J usage is TRBJ1-1; no definite D call. Looked up from germline, CDR1 is SQVTM and CDR2 is ANQGSEA. V was cut by 6 bases and J by 5 bases, with 13 bases left in between. This CDR3 contains 12 residues. The CDR3 region has the DNA TGCAGCGTGCAGGTAGGTAGAACTGAAGCTTTCTTT. Translation: CSVQVGRTEAFF.

In this sample, this clonotype turned up a few times. This chain joins TRBV7-2 and TRBJ2-3; TRBD1 matches 8 bases. Looked up from germline, CDR1 is SGHTA and CDR2 is FQGNSA. The V segment lost 5 bases and the J segment 0 bases; nucleotides outside the gene matches: 1. The CDR3 sequence is 14 residues long. CDR3 nucleotides: TGTGCCAGCAGCCGGGACAGGAGCACAGATACGCAGTATTTT. Translated: CASSRDRSTDTQYF. The variable domain in full, with the rest retrieved from reference TRBV7-2 and TRBJ2-3, is GAGVSQSPSNKVTEKGKDVELRCDPISGHTALYWYRQSLGQGLEFLIYFQGNSAPDKSGLPSDRFSAERTGGSVSTLTIQRTQQEDSAVYLCASSRDRSTDTQYFGPGTRLTVL.

The genes are TRBV7-2 and TRBJ2-2, with 9 bases aligning to TRBD2. The CDR3 extends over 17 amino acids. V was pared by 5 bases and J by 4 bases, with 11 bases of the junction left unmatched. Germline values: CDR1 SGHTA, CDR2 FQGNSA. For the CDR3, the DNA is TGTGCCAGCAGCCTTAGGTCAGCGGGGGGTAGCACCGGGGAGCTGTTTTTT. Protein: CASSLRSAGGSTGELFF.